This record covers a single T cell receptor (beta chain). The target antigen is unknown. This could be a read error, since a much larger clone is one nucleotide away. The study, taken as a whole, reports: In terms of TCR gene usage, tumor memory CD4+ T cells clustered together with blood and lymph node memory CD4+ cells, as well as with lymph node naive CD4+ cells.

Tregs were sorted as CD4+CD25+CD127-/low cells. This CDR3 contains 15 residues. Germline V gene sequence: CDR1 DFQATT, CDR2 SNEGSKA (reference sequence). TCRdb redid the calling of the 5' RACE reads with MiXCR, one entry per CDR3 protein. The sample lists under 45,000 distinct CDR3 sequences; less than 25% were seen once. Sequences were obtained from Tregs sorted from blood. This receptor was taken from a female donor with breast cancer. This chain joins TRBV20-1 and TRBJ2-1; D perhaps matches TRBD1 (5 bases). CDR3 in DNA: TGCGGTGCGCGTCCCCAAGGGGATTCCCACAATGAGCAGTTCTTC. Translating gives CGARPQGDSHNEQFF.